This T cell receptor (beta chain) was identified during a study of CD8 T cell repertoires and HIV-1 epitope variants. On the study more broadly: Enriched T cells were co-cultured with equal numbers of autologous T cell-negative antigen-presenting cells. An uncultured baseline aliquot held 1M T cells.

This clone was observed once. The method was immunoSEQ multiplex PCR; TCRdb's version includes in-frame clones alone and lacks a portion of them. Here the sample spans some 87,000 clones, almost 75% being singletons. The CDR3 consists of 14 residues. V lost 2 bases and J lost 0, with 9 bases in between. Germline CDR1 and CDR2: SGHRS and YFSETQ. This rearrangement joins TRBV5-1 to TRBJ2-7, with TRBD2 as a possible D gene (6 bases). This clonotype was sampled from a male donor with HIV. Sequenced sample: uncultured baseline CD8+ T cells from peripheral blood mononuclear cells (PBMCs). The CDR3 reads CASSFDSGSYEQYF. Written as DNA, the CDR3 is TGCGCCAGCAGCTTCGATAGCGGCTCCTACGAGCAGTACTTC.